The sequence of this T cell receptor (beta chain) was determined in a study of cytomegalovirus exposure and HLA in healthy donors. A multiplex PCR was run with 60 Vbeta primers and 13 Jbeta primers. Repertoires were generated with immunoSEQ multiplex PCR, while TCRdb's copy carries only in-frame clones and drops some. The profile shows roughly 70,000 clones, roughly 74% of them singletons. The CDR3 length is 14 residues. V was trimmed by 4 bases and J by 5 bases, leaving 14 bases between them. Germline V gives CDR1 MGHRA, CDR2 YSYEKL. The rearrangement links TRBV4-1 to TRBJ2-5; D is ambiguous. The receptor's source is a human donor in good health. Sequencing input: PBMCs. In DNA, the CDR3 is TGCGCCAGCAGCCTTCTTGAGGCACGGGAGACCCAGTACTTC. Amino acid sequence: CASSLLEARETQYF.